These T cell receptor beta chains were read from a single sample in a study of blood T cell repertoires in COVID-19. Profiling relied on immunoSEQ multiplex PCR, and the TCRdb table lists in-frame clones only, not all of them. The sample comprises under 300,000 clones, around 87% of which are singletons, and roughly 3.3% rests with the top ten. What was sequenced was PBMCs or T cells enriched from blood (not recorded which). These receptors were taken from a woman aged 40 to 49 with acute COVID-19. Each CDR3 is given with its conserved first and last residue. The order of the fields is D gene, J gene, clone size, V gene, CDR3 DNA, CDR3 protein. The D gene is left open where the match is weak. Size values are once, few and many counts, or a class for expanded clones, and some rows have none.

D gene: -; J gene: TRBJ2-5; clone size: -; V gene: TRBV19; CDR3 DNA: TGTGCCAGTAGGCCAGGGGGGATCCAAGAGACCCAGTACTTC; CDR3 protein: CASRPGGIQETQYF
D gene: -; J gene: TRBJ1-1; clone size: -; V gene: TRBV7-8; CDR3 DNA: TGTGCCAGCAGCCGTACAGGGCTGAACACTGAAGCTTTCTTT; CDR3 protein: CASSRTGLNTEAFF
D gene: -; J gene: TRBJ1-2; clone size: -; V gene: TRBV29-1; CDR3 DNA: TGCAGCGGACGACACAGTAACTATGGCTACACCTTC; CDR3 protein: CSGRHSNYGYTF
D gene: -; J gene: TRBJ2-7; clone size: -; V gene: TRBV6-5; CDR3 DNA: TGTGCCAGCAATTTAGGACAGAGCTCCTACGAGCAGTACTTC; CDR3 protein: CASNLGQSSYEQYF
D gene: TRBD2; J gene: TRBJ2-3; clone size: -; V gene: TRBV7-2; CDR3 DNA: TGTGCCAGCAGCTCCGGACTAGCGGGAGGGGATACGCAGTATTTT; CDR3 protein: CASSSGLAGGDTQYF
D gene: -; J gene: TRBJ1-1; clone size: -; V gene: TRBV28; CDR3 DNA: TGTGCCAGCAGAATACAGGGGAACACTGAAGCTTTCTTT; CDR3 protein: CASRIQGNTEAFF
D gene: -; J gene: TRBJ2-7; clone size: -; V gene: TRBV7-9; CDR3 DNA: TGTGCCAGCAGCCAAGAATCCGGAGGGGCCTACGAGCAGTACTTC; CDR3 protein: CASSQESGGAYEQYF
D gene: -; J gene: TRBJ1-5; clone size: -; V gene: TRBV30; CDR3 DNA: TGTGCCTGGAGTGTTGGCGGGCAGCCCCAGCATTTT; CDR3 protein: CAWSVGGQPQHF
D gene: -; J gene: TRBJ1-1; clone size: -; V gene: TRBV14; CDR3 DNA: TGTGCCAGCAGCAACGAGGGAGGGAACACTGAAGCTTTCTTT; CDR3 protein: CASSNEGGNTEAFF
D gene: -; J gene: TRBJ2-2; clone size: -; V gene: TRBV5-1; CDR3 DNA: TGCGCCAGCAGCTTGGGGGCGGGGAACGCGAACACCGGGGAGCTGTTTTTT; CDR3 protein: CASSLGAGNANTGELFF
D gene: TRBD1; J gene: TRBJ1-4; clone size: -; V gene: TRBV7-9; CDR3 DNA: TGTGCCAGCAGCCCAGGGGGTAGCGAAAAACTGTTTTTT; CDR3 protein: CASSPGGSEKLFF
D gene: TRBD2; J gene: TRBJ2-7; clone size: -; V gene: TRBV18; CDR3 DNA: TGTGCCAGCTCATCAACGACTAGCGGGAGTTCGGAGGAGCAGTACTTC; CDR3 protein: CASSSTTSGSSEEQYF
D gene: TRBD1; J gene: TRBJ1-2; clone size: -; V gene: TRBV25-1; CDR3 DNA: TGTGCCAGCAGTGGGGACAGGGGGCGTCTCGGTGGCTACACCTTC; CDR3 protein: CASSGDRGRLGGYTF
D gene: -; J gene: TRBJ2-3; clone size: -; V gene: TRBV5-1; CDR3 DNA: TGCGCCAGCAGCTTGTTAACGGGAGAGGCAGATACGCAGTATTTT; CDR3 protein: CASSLLTGEADTQYF
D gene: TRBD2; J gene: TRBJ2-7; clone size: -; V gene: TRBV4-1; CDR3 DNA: TGCGCCAGCAGCCAAGTGGTGCCTCTAGCGGGCCAATCCTACGAGCAGTACTTC; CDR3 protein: CASSQVVPLAGQSYEQYF
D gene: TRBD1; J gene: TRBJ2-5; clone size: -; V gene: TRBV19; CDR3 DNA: TGTGCCAGTAGTGACAGGGGGCCACAAGAGACCCAGTACTTC; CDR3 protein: CASSDRGPQETQYF
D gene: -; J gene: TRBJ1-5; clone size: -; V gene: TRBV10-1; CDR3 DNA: TGCGCCAGCAGTCCCCAAACCGGACACTATAGCAATCAGCCCCAGCATTTT; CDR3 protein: CASSPQTGHYSNQPQHF
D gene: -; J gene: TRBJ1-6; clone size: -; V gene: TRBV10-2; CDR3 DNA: TGCGCCAGCAGTGAGTCCGCTAACCCATACTCACCCCTCCACTTT; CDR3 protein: CASSESANPYSPLHF
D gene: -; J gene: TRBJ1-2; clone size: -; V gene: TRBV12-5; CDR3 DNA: TGTGCTAGTGGTTTGGTCATCCGAGGAGGGGAGTCTAACTATGGCTACACCTTC; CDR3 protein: CASGLVIRGGESNYGYTF
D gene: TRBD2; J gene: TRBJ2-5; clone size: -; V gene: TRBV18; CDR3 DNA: TGTGCCAGCTCAAGAGCGGGAGGTTCTCAAGAGACCCAGTACTTC; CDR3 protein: CASSRAGGSQETQYF
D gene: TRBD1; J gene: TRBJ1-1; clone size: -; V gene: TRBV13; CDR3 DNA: TGTGCCAGCAGCTTAAGGGGGCAGGGCGCTGAAGCTTTCTTT; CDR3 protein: CASSLRGQGAEAFF
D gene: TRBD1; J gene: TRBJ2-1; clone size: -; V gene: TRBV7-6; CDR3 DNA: TGTGCCAGCAGCTCATCGACAGGGATCTCCTACAATGAGCAGTTCTTC; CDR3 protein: CASSSSTGISYNEQFF
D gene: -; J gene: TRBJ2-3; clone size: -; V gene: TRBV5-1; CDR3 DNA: TGCGCCAGCGCCCCCAGGAGGGTGCAGGCTGGCCCAGATACGCAGTATTTT; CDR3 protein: CASAPRRVQAGPDTQYF
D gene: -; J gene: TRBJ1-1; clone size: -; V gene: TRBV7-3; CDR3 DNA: TGTGCCAGCAGCTTATACAGCAACACTGAAGCTTTCTTT; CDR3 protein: CASSLYSNTEAFF
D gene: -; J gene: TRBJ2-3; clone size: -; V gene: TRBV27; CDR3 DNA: TGTGCCAGCAGTTGGCGGGCCACAGATACGCAGTATTTT; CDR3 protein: CASSWRATDTQYF
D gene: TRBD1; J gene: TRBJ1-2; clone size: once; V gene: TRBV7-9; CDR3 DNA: TGTGCCAGCAGCTTAGACAGGGGGCTGGAGTATGGCTACACCTTC; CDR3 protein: CASSLDRGLEYGYTF
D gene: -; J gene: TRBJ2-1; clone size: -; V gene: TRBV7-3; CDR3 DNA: TGTGCCAGCAGCAACACAGGGAGAATTAACGATGAGCAGTTCTTC; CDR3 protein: CASSNTGRINDEQFF
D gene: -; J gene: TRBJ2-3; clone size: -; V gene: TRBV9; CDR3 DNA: TGTGCCAGCAGCCCCGTAAGGAGGGATACAGATACGCAGTATTTT; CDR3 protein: CASSPVRRDTDTQYF
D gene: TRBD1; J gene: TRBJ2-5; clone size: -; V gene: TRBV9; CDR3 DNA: TGTGCCAGCAGCGGACCGGGACAGGGGACAGAGACCCAGTACTTC; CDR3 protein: CASSGPGQGTETQYF
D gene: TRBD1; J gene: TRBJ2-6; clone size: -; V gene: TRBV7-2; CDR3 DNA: TGTGCCAGCAGCTTAGCTTGGGACAGGACCCTCTCTGGGGCCAACGTCCTGACTTTC; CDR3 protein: CASSLAWDRTLSGANVLTF
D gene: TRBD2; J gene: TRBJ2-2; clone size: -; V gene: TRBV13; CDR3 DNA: TGTGCCAGCAGCTTAGGGATCGCGGGAGGGCCCTCCGGGGAGCTGTTTTTT; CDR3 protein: CASSLGIAGGPSGELFF
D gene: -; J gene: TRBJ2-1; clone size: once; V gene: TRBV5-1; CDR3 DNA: TGCGCCAGCAGCTGGGGGACTGCGAACAATGAGCAGTTCTTC; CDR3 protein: CASSWGTANNEQFF
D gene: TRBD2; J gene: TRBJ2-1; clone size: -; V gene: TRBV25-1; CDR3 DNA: TGTGCCAGCAGTGATGGGCGGGAGGGTGTCAATGAGCAGTTCTTC; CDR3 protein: CASSDGREGVNEQFF
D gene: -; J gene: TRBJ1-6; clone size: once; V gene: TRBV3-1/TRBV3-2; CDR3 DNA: TGTGCCAGCAGCCAAGATTGGAGCGGGGGAAATTCACCCCTCCACTTT; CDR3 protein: CASSQDWSGGNSPLHF
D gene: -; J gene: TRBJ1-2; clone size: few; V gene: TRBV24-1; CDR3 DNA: TGTGCCACCAGTGATTCTGAGGTCGGCCCATTATATGGCTACACCTTC; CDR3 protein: CATSDSEVGPLYGYTF
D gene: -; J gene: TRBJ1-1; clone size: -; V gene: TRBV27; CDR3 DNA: TGTGCCAGCAGTTTACGGGTTTATACTGAAGCTTTCTTT; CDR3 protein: CASSLRVYTEAFF
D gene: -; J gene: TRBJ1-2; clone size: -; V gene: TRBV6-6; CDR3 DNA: TGTGCCAGCAGTTTAATGACGAGTGACACCCCTTTCGGCTACACCTTC; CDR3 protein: CASSLMTSDTPFGYTF
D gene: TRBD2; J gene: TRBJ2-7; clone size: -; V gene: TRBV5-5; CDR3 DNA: TGTGCCAGCAGCTTGGTCCTAGCGGGAGCCTACGAGCAGTACTTC; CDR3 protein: CASSLVLAGAYEQYF
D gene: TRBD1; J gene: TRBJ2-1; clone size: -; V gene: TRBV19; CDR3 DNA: TGTGCCAGTAGGCAATTCGGGACAGGGATTAATGAGCAGTTCTTC; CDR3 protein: CASRQFGTGINEQFF
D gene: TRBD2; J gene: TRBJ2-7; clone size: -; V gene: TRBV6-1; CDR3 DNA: TGTGCCAGCAGTGAAATCGCGGCTAGCGGGAGCTACGAGCAGTACTTC; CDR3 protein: CASSEIAASGSYEQYF
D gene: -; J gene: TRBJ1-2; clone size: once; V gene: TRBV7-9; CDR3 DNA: TGTGCCAGCAGTCAACCCCACACAGGGACCTATGGCTACACCTTC; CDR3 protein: CASSQPHTGTYGYTF